A single T cell receptor beta chain is shown here with its context. This sample is drawn from a study of T cell changes during pregnancy in multiple sclerosis. Assay used: immunoSEQ multiplex PCR; TCRdb lists only in-frame clones, some missing. The sample consists of roughly 66,000 clones, approximately 92% of them appearing once. Trimming removed 4 bases at V and 3 bases at J, with 15 bases between. This CDR3 spans 15 amino acids. Germline V gene data show CDR1 as SGDLS and CDR2 as YYNGEE. This receptor was taken from a female donor with multiple sclerosis, enrolled in a pregnancy study. The gene calls are TRBV9 and TRBJ2-3, with D maybe TRBD1 (5 bases). The specimen comprised peripheral blood, sampled in the first trimester of pregnancy. CDR3 nucleotides: TGTGCCAGCAGCCTTAGAGGCAGGGAAACAGATACGCAGTATTTT. It yields the protein CASSLRGRETDTQYF.